This T cell receptor (beta chain) came from a study of cytomegalovirus exposure and HLA in healthy donors (dated by TCRdb to 2015 to 2018). As for the study more broadly: A later analysis indicated that the 120 validation repertoires were generated on the platform also employed for the 600 to 750 repertoires of the first cohort. The study was designed to test whether signatures of past pathogen exposure could be identified by cataloging public T cell receptors. In addition to the first cohort of approximately 670 subjects, a separate validation cohort of approximately 110 different subjects was used. To predict cytomegalovirus infection status, the study combined high-throughput TCR immunosequencing, statistical association of individual TCRs with disease status, and machine learning.

The study at large found these results: A later analysis had no HLA typing for the validation cohort, so co-occurrence there was scored across all 120 repertoires. Of the cluster scores, about 94% were above 0 in a later analysis, which found that TCRs clustered in the first cohort also tended to co-occur in the approximately 120 validation repertoires. In both the original and validation cohorts, the classifier was reported to diagnose cytomegalovirus status with high specificity and sensitivity. It was suggested by the authors that the approach could potentially be generalized to other disease states and immunological phenotypes. The study gave a list of 150 to 200 TCR beta chains associated with cytomegalovirus. While some public TCRs were present in many individuals, most TCR sequences turned up only very rarely across donors. A few of the identified cytomegalovirus-associated TCR beta chains were confirmed in vitro to be specific for cytomegalovirus antigens.

Separate from the approximately 690-subject first cohort, the validation cohort of about 110 subjects was the group to which the donors belonged. Library preparation used the immunoSEQ multiplex PCR assay. Concerning the study's data processing: A statistical classification framework was developed to diagnose cytomegalovirus status using the catalog of TCR beta chain sequences. Held by TCRdb, this immuneACCESS table contains in-frame sequences only and omits some clones. Under half of the omission traces to an unresolved V gene where checked; the cause of the rest is unknown. V and J calls plus clone size are reproduced from that table; the DNA served to infer D and trimming. This sample gives 50,000 to 70,000 clones in total; roughly 95% of them show up just once. Of the sample, roughly 6% falls within the top ten clones. Of note for this clone: Its antigen is currently not known. No base quality information exists; no much larger clone differs at one position.

Based on the germline V gene, the CDR1 and CDR2 sequences are SGHTA and FQGTGA. The germline ends are 19 bases apart after V is trimmed by 6 bases and J by 10 bases. From cysteine to phenylalanine, the CDR3 is 14 amino acids long. Of the read, only the CDR3 DNA is kept; its 42 bases are in frame from base 1. Recombination joined TRBV7-3 with TRBJ2-1, with a tentative D gene TRBD2 over 5 matching bases. The source of this sequence is a woman aged 18-29 years in good health and CMV-seropositive. Sequencing was carried out using PBMCs. This receptor carries the CDR3 CASSSERLSEEQFF. The DNA sequence reads TGTGCCAGCAGTTCGGAGAGACTATCGGAAGAGCAGTTCTTC.